The T cell receptor beta chain described here comes from a study of identical twins. From germline, CDR1 is DFQATT and CDR2 SNEGSKA (reference sequence). The CDR3 is 14 amino acids. V was pared by 6 bases and J by 3 bases, with 4 bases of the junction left unmatched. The authors used template switching to add a universal primer site and gave cDNA unique molecular identifiers. In TCRdb, the 5' RACE reads were re-called with MiXCR into one record per CDR3 protein. In the table there are about 250,000 distinct CDR3 sequences, about 14% of which are singletons. The sequence derives from a woman in her late teens or twenties in good health. The chain couples TRBV20-1 to TRBJ2-5; 13 nucleotides align to TRBD2. The source material was memory (CD45RO+) T cells sorted from blood. The CDR3 region has the DNA TGCAGTGCGCCCGGGACTAGCGGGGAAGAGACCCAGTACTTC. It codes for CSAPGTSGEETQYF.